This T cell receptor beta chain was captured in a study of blood T cell repertoires in COVID-19. Study overall: The origin of the acute and convalescent COVID-19 samples was the United States, Italy and Spain. T cells, B-cell-depleted T cells, or PBMCs provided the cDNA or gDNA that served as material.

Sequencing was performed with immunoSEQ multiplex PCR; in TCRdb, only in-frame clones are kept and a portion is missing. The table lists 240,000 or so clones, roughly four fifths of them singletons. The CDR3 has 16 residues. Deletions cut 1 base from V and 1 base from J, with 14 bases between. Per germline, CDR1 LGHDT and CDR2 YNNKEL (reference sequence). Material for sequencing was peripheral blood. The J gene is TRBJ2-7, the V gene TRBV3-1 (or the pseudogene TRBV3-2); D ambiguous. This clonotype was obtained from a woman aged 80 or older with acute or convalescent COVID-19. DNA for the CDR3: TGTGCCAGCAGCCAAGTAGTAGACTCGGAATCCTACGAGCAGTACTTC. Translated, it gives CASSQVVDSESYEQYF.